This T cell receptor beta chain was documented in a study of T-cell reconstitution after alpha-beta-depleted transplantation in children. Preparing the TCRbeta library involved the use of unique molecular identifiers. TCRdb reprocessed the PCR reads via MiXCR and lists one record per CDR3 protein. The table has 490,000 or so distinct CDR3 sequences, approximately 12% seen once. Per the germline V gene, CDR1 is SQVTM and CDR2 is ANQGSEA. The junction had 10 bases not matched to a gene; V was cut back by 7 bases and J by 2 bases. The CDR3 totals 14 residues. This clonotype has more than one count but fewer than ten.

The source material was PBMCs from the stem cell graft donor, sampled from the stem cell graft. This receptor was obtained from a human donor who donated a stem cell graft to a child with combined immunodeficiency. The chain joins TRBV29-1 to TRBJ1-1; 7 bases fit TRBD1. CDR3 amino acids: CSGSPGQTNTEAFF. The CDR3 nucleotides are TGCAGCGGATCACCGGGACAGACTAACACTGAAGCTTTCTTT.